The T cell receptor beta chain under discussion was sequenced for a study of regulatory T cells in long-lasting Graves disease. To make TCR beta libraries, researchers used iRepertoire HTBI primers and Arm-PCR of CDR3 regions. Via MiXCR, TCRdb re-called the multiplex PCR reads, giving one row per CDR3 protein. The sample contains about 290,000 distinct CDR3 sequences, approximately 20% of which appear only once. This clonotype was observed many times. At one of its ends the junction is not consistent with the germline gene, which may arise from a read error. This CDR3 contains 14 residues. CDR1 is MDHEN, CDR2 SYDVKM, per germline. Time point meaning: persistent/refractory GD, antithyroid drugs over 5 years with positive TRAb. Generation of the TCR library employed RNA extracted from PBMCs. Patients of an endocrinology department in Xi'an, China, were included.

The chain employs TRBV28 and TRBJ1-2; possibly TRBD1 for D (5 bases). The source is a female donor with Graves disease. Material: peripheral blood mononuclear cells (PBMCs), obtained when the disease was refractory, from a patient treated with antithyroid drugs. The CDR3 sequence: CASRLSGTGYGYTF. The CDR3 DNA reads TGTGCCAGCAGGTTATCAGGGACGGGCTATGGCTACACCTTC.